A single sample gave rise to the 9 T cell receptor beta chains below, sequenced in a study of cytomegalovirus exposure and HLA in healthy donors. Vbeta (60) and Jbeta (13) primers were used in the PCR. TCRdb's copy holds only in-frame clones and misses some; the assay was immunoSEQ multiplex PCR. The data hold over 75,000 clones, with roughly 75% observed a single time. The specimen was PBMCs. All receptors derive from a woman aged 55-70 years in good health and CMV-seronegative.

V gene TRBV25-1 combines with J gene TRBJ2-7; possible D gene TRBD2, 5 bases. This CDR3 is built from 12 residues. Germline V gene sequence: CDR1 MGHDK, CDR2 SYGVNS. The V gene lost 3 bases and the J gene lost 2 bases, with 5 bases spanning the gap. CDR3 in amino acids: CASSDGTYEQYF. The DNA of the CDR3 is TGTGCCAGCAGTGACGGGACCTACGAGCAGTACTTC.

The chain links TRBV2 to TRBJ2-1; D is unresolved. The CDR3 covers 13 residues. V lost 10 bases and J lost 2, with 12 bases in between. The germline V gene has CDR1 SNHLY and CDR2 FYNNEI. CDR3 protein: CATSQAAYNEQFF. The CDR3 DNA is TGTGCCACGTCGCAAGCTGCCTACAATGAGCAGTTCTTC.

The rearrangement uses TRBV10-3 and TRBJ2-3, with D possibly matching TRBD1 (5 bases). CDR3 length equals 15 residues. Trimming removed 3 bases at V and 2 bases at J, with 12 bases between. Germline CDR1 and CDR2: ENHRY and SYGVKD. The CDR3 nucleotides are TGTGCCATCAGTGAAGTAGGGGCCCCCACAGATACGCAGTATTTT. As protein: CAISEVGAPTDTQYF.

V is TRBV9 and J is TRBJ1-1; no clear D. This CDR3 is 15 amino acids long. Between the trimmed V and J ends, which lost 4 bases and 2 bases, there was a span of 15 bases. Germline V gene lookup returns CDR1 SGDLS and CDR2 YYNGEE. CDR3 protein: CASSTLRGVNTEAFF. The CDR3 DNA reads as TGTGCCAGCAGCACCCTCCGGGGTGTTAACACTGAAGCTTTCTTT.

The chain employs TRBV5-4 and TRBJ1-2, with 9 bases matching TRBD1. V was clipped by 2 bases and J by 2 bases; unmatched bases: 1. CDR1 and CDR2 (germline): SGHNT, YYREEE (reference sequence). The CDR3 has 14 residues. DNA for the CDR3: TGTGCCAGCAGCTTACAGGGGGCCAACTATGGCTACACCTTC. It yields the protein CASSLQGANYGYTF. Full variable domain (missing parts from reference TRBV5-4 and TRBJ1-2): ETGVTQSPTHLIKTRGQQVTLRCSSQSGHNTVSWYQQALGQGPQFIFQYYREEENGRGNFPPRFSGLQFPNYSSELNVNALELDDSALYLCASSLQGANYGYTFGSGTRLTVV.

The chain links TRBV18 to TRBJ1-2; 12 bases match TRBD1. The V gene end was trimmed by 1 base and the J gene end by 6 bases; junction bases not matched to a gene: 6. This CDR3 is 16 amino acids long. The germline CDR1 and CDR2 sequences are KGHSH and LQKENI. DNA for the CDR3: TGTGCCAGCTCACCACGGGGACAGGGGGCGCCGAATGGCTACACCTTC. Its translation: CASSPRGQGAPNGYTF.

The rearrangement uses TRBV10-2 and TRBJ2-1; 14 nucleotides match TRBD2. CDR1 and CDR2 from the germline V gene are WSHSY and SAAADI. This CDR3 contains 14 residues. The V segment lost 9 bases and the J segment 7 bases; nucleotides outside the gene matches: 5. The CDR3 region is CASEGLAGANEQFF. CDR3 nucleotide sequence: TGCGCCAGTGAGGGACTAGCGGGGGCTAATGAGCAGTTCTTC.

V usage is TRBV12-5 and J usage is TRBJ1-5; D perhaps matches TRBD1 (6 bases). In germline, CDR1 is LGHNT, CDR2 FRNRAP. This CDR3 has 13 amino acids. Trimming removed 7 bases from V and 7 bases from J, with 14 bases in between. The CDR3 DNA sequence: TGTGCTAGTGTGAGGGGGGGTCGGCAGCCCCAGCATTTT. Amino acids: CASVRGGRQPQHF.

The chain employs TRBV9 and TRBJ1-1; 9 bases are shared with TRBD1. The CDR3 spans 16 residues. Trimming at V came to 4 bases and at J to 11 bases, leaving 18 bases not matched to a gene. Germline CDR1 is SGDLS and CDR2 is YYNGEE. The CDR3 sequence is CASSIVGDISTGGAFF. DNA for the CDR3: TGTGCCAGCAGCATAGTTGGGGACATCTCGACAGGGGGGGCTTTCTTT.